This record looks at one T cell receptor beta chain sequence and its context. Its specificity is unknown. Synthesis of TCR beta cDNA relied on 5'RACE template switching carrying UMIs. TCRdb re-called the 5' RACE reads; every CDR3 protein appears as one record, without DNA. The listing contains 400,000 to 550,000 distinct CDR3 sequences. CDR1 and CDR2 from the germline V gene are SQVTM and ANQGSEA. The CDR3 extends over 14 amino acids. The sample belongs to a study of T cells expressing NK-cell markers. Findings and limits, study-wide: A handful of donors showed these clonotypes also leading the CD3+CD56-NKG2C+ fraction.

The chain uses TRBV29-1 and TRBJ2-7; no DNA is available, so the TRBD1 call from TCRdb remains unchecked. The clonotype comes from a woman aged 18 to 75 in good health. The source material was blood T cells: a sorted CD56 or NKG2C T cell subset, CD4+ or CD8+ T cells, or bulk PBMC T cells (not recorded which). CDR3 sequence reads: CSVESWQGGYEQYF.